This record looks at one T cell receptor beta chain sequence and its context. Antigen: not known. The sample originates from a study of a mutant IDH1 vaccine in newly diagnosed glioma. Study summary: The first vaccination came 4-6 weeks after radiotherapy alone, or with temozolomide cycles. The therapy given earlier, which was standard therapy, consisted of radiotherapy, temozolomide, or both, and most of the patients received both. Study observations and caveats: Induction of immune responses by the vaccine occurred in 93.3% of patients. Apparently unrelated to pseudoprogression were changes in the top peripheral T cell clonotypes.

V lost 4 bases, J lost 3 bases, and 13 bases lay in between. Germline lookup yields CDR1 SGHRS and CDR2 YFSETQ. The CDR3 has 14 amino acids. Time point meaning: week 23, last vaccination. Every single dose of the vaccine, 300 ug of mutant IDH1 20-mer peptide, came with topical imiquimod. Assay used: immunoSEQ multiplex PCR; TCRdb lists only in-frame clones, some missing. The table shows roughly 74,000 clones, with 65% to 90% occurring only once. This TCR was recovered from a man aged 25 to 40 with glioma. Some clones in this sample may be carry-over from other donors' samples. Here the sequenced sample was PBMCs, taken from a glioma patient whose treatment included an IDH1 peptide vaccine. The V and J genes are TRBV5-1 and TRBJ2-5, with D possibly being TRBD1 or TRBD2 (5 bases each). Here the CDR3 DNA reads TGCGCCAGCAGCCGGGACGGGACCGAAGAGACCCAGTACTTC. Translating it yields CASSRDGTEETQYF.